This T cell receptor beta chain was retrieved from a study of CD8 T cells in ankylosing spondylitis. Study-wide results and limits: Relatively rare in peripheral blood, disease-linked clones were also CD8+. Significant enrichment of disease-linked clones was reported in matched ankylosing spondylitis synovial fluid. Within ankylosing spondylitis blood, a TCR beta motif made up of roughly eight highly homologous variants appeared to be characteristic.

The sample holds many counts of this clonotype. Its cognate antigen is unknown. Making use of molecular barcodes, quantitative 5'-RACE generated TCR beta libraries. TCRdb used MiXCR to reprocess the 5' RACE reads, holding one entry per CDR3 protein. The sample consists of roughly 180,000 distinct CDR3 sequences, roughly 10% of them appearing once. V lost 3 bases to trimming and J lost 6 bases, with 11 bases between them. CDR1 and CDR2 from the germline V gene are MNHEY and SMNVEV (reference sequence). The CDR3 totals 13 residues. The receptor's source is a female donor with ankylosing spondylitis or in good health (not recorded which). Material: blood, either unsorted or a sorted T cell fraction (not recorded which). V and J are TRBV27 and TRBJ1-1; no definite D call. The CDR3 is CASSLGLIAEAFF. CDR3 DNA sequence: TGTGCCAGCAGTTTGGGTCTAATCGCTGAAGCTTTCTTT.